This T cell receptor (beta chain) was captured in a study of cytomegalovirus exposure and HLA in healthy donors. To note about this clone: Its antigen is as yet unknown.

The CDR3 runs to 14 residues. V was pared by 5 bases and J by 4 bases, with 3 bases of the junction left unmatched. The germline V gene encodes CDR1 MNHNY and CDR2 SVGAGI (reference sequence). The PCR contained 60 Vbeta and 13 Jbeta primers. Assay: immunoSEQ multiplex PCR; the TCRdb copy retains only in-frame clones and omits some. The data show 200,000 to 250,000 clones, just under 85% seen once. Study findings and constraints: The investigators catalogued 150 to 200 TCR beta chains as cytomegalovirus-associated.

The material sequenced was PBMCs. The sequence came from a woman aged 40 to 49 in good health and CMV-seronegative. The rearrangement links TRBV6-6 to TRBJ1-5; 9 nucleotides align to TRBD1. Here the CDR3 DNA reads TGTGCCAGCAGTCGTGGACAGGGGAATCAGCCCCAGCATTTT. This sequence encodes CASSRGQGNQPQHF.